These 30 T cell receptor beta chains originate from one sample sequenced in a study of OX40 agonist ivuxolimab in advanced cancers. Library prep was done by the immunoSEQ multiplex PCR assay. TCRdb took this table from immuneACCESS and kept in-frame rearrangements with V and J called. Such tables lack part of the clones; where checked against another copy, unresolved V genes explain under half of the gap, and the rest is unexplained. The sample contains 30,000 to 45,000 clones, approximately 79% of them found a single time. Roughly 1.8% of the sample belongs to the ten largest clones. Here the sequenced sample was CD4+ or CD8+ T cells sorted from blood, taken in a trial of the OX40 agonist ivuxolimab. These receptors were obtained from an adult with an advanced solid tumor such as melanoma, head and neck, liver or kidney cancer.

This clone has just a few counts. The V gene is TRBV6-5, the J gene TRBJ2-5; no definite D call. The CDR3 sequence is 14 residues long. Trimming shortened V by 7 bases and J by 5 bases, and 17 bases separated the two germline ends. The germline gives CDR1 MNHEY, CDR2 SVGAGI. The CDR3 nucleotides are TGTGCCAGCACTAAGGACCGTTGGGTGGAGACCCAGTACTTC. Protein sequence: CASTKDRWVETQYF.

V and J are TRBV6-1 and TRBJ1-4; 7 bases line up with TRBD1. The V segment lost 4 bases and the J segment 7 bases; nucleotides outside the gene matches: 6. Germline CDR1 reads MNHNS; CDR2 reads SASEGT. The CDR3 totals 14 residues. As DNA, the CDR3 is TGTGCCAGCAGTGCCGGGACAGAGAGTGAAAAACTGTTTTTT. Protein: CASSAGTESEKLFF.

The chain uses TRBV6-5 and TRBJ1-2, with D tentatively TRBD1 (6 bases). Between the trimmed V and J ends, which lost 5 bases and 0 bases, there was a span of 10 bases. This CDR3 spans 14 amino acids. The germline CDR1 and CDR2 sequences are MNHEY and SVGAGI. CDR3 sequence: CASSRQAANYGYTF. The CDR3 bases are TGTGCCAGCAGTCGACAGGCCGCTAACTATGGCTACACCTTC.

The gene calls are TRBV19 and TRBJ1-2; 9 bases are shared with TRBD1. With V trimmed by 7 bases and J by 8 bases, 14 bases remained unmatched. The V gene's germline CDR1 is LNHDA and CDR2 SQIVND (reference sequence). The CDR3 spans 15 residues. In DNA form, the CDR3 reads TGTGCCAGTAAAAACCCGGGACAGGGAAGAAGCGGCTACACCTTC. Protein: CASKNPGQGRSGYTF.

CDR3 coding DNA: TGTGCCATCAGTGAGGGACCTTGGCAGCCCCAGCATTTT. It encodes CAISEGPWQPQHF. The gene calls are TRBV10-3 and TRBJ1-5; D gene unclear. V was cut by 2 bases and J by 7 bases, with 9 bases left in between. The CDR3 totals 13 residues. Germline V gene lookup returns CDR1 ENHRY and CDR2 SYGVKD.

This clone has only a few counts. The chain couples TRBV7-2 to TRBJ2-5, with 7 positions matching TRBD1. Germline trimming cut 5 bases from V and 4 bases from J; bases unmatched to any gene: 7. Germline loops: CDR1 SGHTA, CDR2 FQGNSA. The CDR3 is made up of 14 amino acids. CDR3 in amino acids: CASSLIGTAETQYF. As DNA, the CDR3 is TGTGCCAGCAGCCTAATCGGGACAGCAGAGACCCAGTACTTC.

The genes are TRBV5-1 and TRBJ1-6; unclear D gene. V lost 2 bases to trimming and J lost 3 bases, with 15 bases between them. Germline V gene sequence: CDR1 SGHRS, CDR2 YFSETQ. The CDR3 has 17 amino acids. DNA for the CDR3: TGCGCCAGCAGCTTAGGACCCCAGCGTTACTATAATTCACCCCTCCACTTT. It codes for CASSLGPQRYYNSPLHF.

A few counts support this clone. This chain uses TRBV7-2 with TRBJ1-1; D gene uncertain. CDR3 length: 12 residues. The germline V gene has CDR1 SGHTA and CDR2 FQGNSA. The ends were cut back, 2 bases at V and 7 bases at J, with 8 bases in the middle. CDR3 coding DNA: TGTGCCAGCAGCTTAAGTATACGTGAAGCTTTCTTT. Protein sequence: CASSLSIREAFF.

V and J are TRBV7-9 and TRBJ1-4; D perhaps matches TRBD1 (5 bases). CDR1 and CDR2 (germline): SEHNR, FQNEAQ (reference sequence). V lost 1 base and J lost 8, with 11 bases in between. The CDR3 loop spans 14 amino acids. The CDR3 spells CASSLVSGREKLFF. The DNA for the CDR3 is TGTGCCAGCAGCTTAGTATCAGGGAGGGAAAAACTGTTTTTT.

The chain recombines TRBV18 with TRBJ2-5; D unclear. Trimming removed 6 bases at V and 0 bases at J, with 2 bases between. CDR3 length equals 11 residues. Looked up from germline, CDR1 is KGHSH and CDR2 is LQKENI. CDR3 bases: TGTGCCAGCTCCAACCAAGAGACCCAGTACTTC. Translation: CASSNQETQYF. The complete variable domain, with remaining parts taken from reference TRBV18 and TRBJ2-5, reads NAGVMQNPRHLVRRRGQEARLRCSPMKGHSHVYWYRQLPEEGLKFMVYLQKENIIDESGMPKERFSAEFPKEGPSILRIQQVVRGDSAAYFCASSNQETQYFGPGTRLLVL.

The rearrangement links TRBV29-1 to TRBJ2-7; TRBD1 agrees at 9 bases. The CDR3 runs 19 residues. From germline, CDR1 is SQVTM and CDR2 ANQGSEA. Germline trimming cut 6 bases from V and 6 bases from J; bases unmatched to any gene: 27. The DNA of the CDR3 is TGCAGCGTCCAGCTCATAGGATTTTCTTCCGGGACAGGGTTTAGCGAGCAGTACTTC. Translation gives CSVQLIGFSSGTGFSEQYF.

The chain uses TRBV2 and TRBJ2-5; D gene ambiguous. Germline V lookup: CDR1 SNHLY, CDR2 FYNNEI. V gave up 7 bases and J gave up 2 bases, with 8 bases separating them. This CDR3 region has 12 residues. DNA of the CDR3: TGTGCCAGCATCCCGGAACAAGAGACCCAGTACTTC. Its protein product is CASIPEQETQYF.

V usage is TRBV29-1 and J usage is TRBJ2-3; D not certain. The CDR3 contains 11 residues. The V end lost 7 bases, the J end lost 0 bases, and 5 bases lay between the germline ends. Germline CDR1 SQVTM, CDR2 ANQGSEA. The CDR3 bases are TGCAGCGGCTCTAGCACAGATACGCAGTATTTT. Its protein is CSGSSTDTQYF.

The chain links TRBV7-9 to TRBJ1-4, with TRBD1 as a possible D gene (5 bases). The CDR3 has 14 amino acids. Trimming stripped 2 bases from V and 8 bases from J, with 12 bases between. CDR1 is SEHNR and CDR2 is FQNEAQ in the germline V gene (reference sequence). CDR3 sequence reads: CASSLRGGWEKLFF. The CDR3 nucleotides are TGTGCCAGCAGCTTACGCGGGGGATGGGAAAAACTGTTTTTT.

V gene TRBV5-1 combines with J gene TRBJ2-5; D not certain. The V gene's germline CDR1 is SGHRS and CDR2 YFSETQ. Trimming removed 3 bases from V and 0 bases from J, with 9 bases in between. The CDR3 runs 14 residues. CDR3 in DNA: TGCGCCAGCAGCTGGCTGGGGTACCAAGAGACCCAGTACTTC. This sequence encodes CASSWLGYQETQYF.

V and J are TRBV19 and TRBJ2-1, with a weak D call TRBD2 (6 bases). In germline, CDR1 is LNHDA, CDR2 SQIVND (reference sequence). The ends were cut back, 4 bases at V and 13 bases at J, with 11 bases in the middle. CDR3 length: 11 amino acids. In DNA, the CDR3 is TGTGCCAGTAGTACCACCGGGAGTCAGTTCTTC. Its translation: CASSTTGSQFF. Filled out from reference TRBV19 and TRBJ2-1, the complete variable domain reads DGGITQSPKYLFRKEGQNVTLSCEQNLNHDAMYWYRQDPGQGLRLIYYSQIVNDFQKGDIAEGYSVSREKKESFPLTVTSAQKNPTAFYLCASSTTGSQFFGPGTRLTVL.

The chain has TRBV11-1 and TRBJ2-5; no definite D call. The V and J ends lost 5 bases and 1 base respectively, with 17 bases between them. CDR1 and CDR2 from the germline V gene are SGHAT and FQDESV (reference sequence). The length of the CDR3 is 16 residues. The CDR3 DNA follows: TGTGCCAGCAGCGGTCTGTATCTATACGGCCAAGAGACCCAGTACTTC. This codes for CASSGLYLYGQETQYF.

This chain links TRBV27 with TRBJ1-1; D ambiguous. V was trimmed by 5 bases and J by 3 bases, leaving 13 bases between them. This CDR3 spans 14 amino acids. The germline V gene has CDR1 MNHEY and CDR2 SMNVEV (reference sequence). CDR3 in DNA: TGTGCCAGCAGTCACCCCTGGGATTACACTGAAGCTTTCTTT. It yields the protein CASSHPWDYTEAFF.

This clone was observed a handful of times. The chain couples TRBV7-6 to TRBJ2-3, with D possibly TRBD2 on 6 matching bases. Germline values: CDR1 SGHVS, CDR2 FNYEAQ. V was shortened by 4 bases and J by 5 bases, with 16 bases between the two germline ends. The CDR3 runs 15 residues. The CDR3 DNA reads TGTGCCAGCAGCTCCAAACAGCGGGCGGGAGATACGCAGTATTTT. Translating it yields CASSSKQRAGDTQYF.

This clone appeared a single time. The chain employs TRBV2 and TRBJ1-5; 7 bases agree with TRBD1. CDR1 and CDR2 from the germline V gene are SNHLY and FYNNEI. The CDR3 contains 17 residues. The ends lost 5 bases at V and 0 bases at J; junction bases unmatched: 10. CDR3 sequence: CASSSATGRVSNQPQHF. For the CDR3, the DNA is TGTGCCAGCAGTAGCGCGACAGGGCGGGTTAGCAATCAGCCCCAGCATTTT.

This chain uses TRBV9 with TRBJ2-1, with D perhaps TRBD1 (6 bases). Trimming pared 1 base from V and 5 bases from J, leaving 7 bases between. This CDR3 contains 13 residues. Germline V lookup: CDR1 SGDLS, CDR2 YYNGEE. DNA of the CDR3: TGTGCCAGCAGCGTAAGGGGGAACAATGAGCAGTTCTTC. This gives the protein CASSVRGNNEQFF.

This clone is judged medium-sized. The chain has TRBV27 and TRBJ2-7, with D possibly being TRBD1 (6 bases). Between the trimmed V and J ends, which lost 2 bases and 0 bases, there was a span of 11 bases. The CDR3 totals 15 residues. The V gene's germline CDR1 is MNHEY and CDR2 SMNVEV (reference sequence). CDR3 loop: CASSLGGGYSYEQYF. In nucleotides, the CDR3 is TGTGCCAGCAGTTTAGGGGGCGGATACTCCTACGAGCAGTACTTC.

The V call is TRBV5-8, the J call TRBJ1-5; D uncertain. Germline assignment: CDR1 SGHTS and CDR2 YDEGEE. The CDR3 has 12 residues. Trimming shortened V by 9 bases and J by 12 bases, and 19 bases separated the two germline ends. DNA for the CDR3: TGTGCCACCGCCCCGAGGCAGGCTCGCCAGCATTTT. It is translated as CATAPRQARQHF.

J is TRBJ2-7 and V is TRBV6-5; TRBD2 might be the D (5 bases). Trimming removed 0 bases at V and 9 bases at J, with 21 bases between. Looked up from germline, CDR1 is MNHEY and CDR2 is SVGAGI. The CDR3 is 16 residues long. CDR3 coding DNA: TGTGCCAGCAGTTACTCGAAGCCAGGAGGTTCCGGGGTGCAGTACTTC. The encoded protein is CASSYSKPGGSGVQYF.

The chain recombines TRBV7-2 with TRBJ1-3; D is unresolved. Between the trimmed V and J ends, which lost 5 bases and 2 bases, there was a span of 7 bases. The CDR3 consists of 13 residues. The germline V gene has CDR1 SGHTA and CDR2 FQGNSA. CDR3 nucleotides: TGTGCCAGCAGCATCCAAACTGGAAACACCATATATTTT. Its protein is CASSIQTGNTIYF.

The genes are TRBV6-5 and TRBJ1-2; no definite D call. The CDR3 length is 13 residues. Trimming removed 0 bases from V and 8 bases from J, with 10 bases in between. Looked up from germline, CDR1 is MNHEY and CDR2 is SVGAGI. The DNA for the CDR3 is TGTGCCAGCAGTTACTCGAGAGGGCTCGGCTACACCTTC. Protein: CASSYSRGLGYTF.

On this clone itself: A junction boundary mismatches the germline segment, possibly from a read error. The chain links TRBV7-7 to TRBJ2-3; 8 bases align to TRBD1. The CDR3 covers 15 residues. From germline, CDR1 is SSHAT and CDR2 FNYEAQ (reference sequence). CDR3 DNA: TGTGCTAGCAGCGCGGGTGGACAGGGAACAGATACGCAGTATTTT. Amino acid sequence: CASSAGGQGTDTQYF.

This chain uses TRBV7-2 with TRBJ1-6; D is unclear. The CDR3 runs to 15 residues. The germline CDR1 and CDR2 sequences are SGHTA and FQGNSA. V dropped 4 bases and J dropped 7 bases, with 14 bases sitting between them. CDR3 nucleotides: TGTGCCAGCAGCTCCAGCCCAGCCGGGAATTCACCCCTCCACTTT. Protein sequence: CASSSSPAGNSPLHF.

This clone was recorded only once. The chain is built from TRBV6-1 and TRBJ1-4, with D perhaps TRBD1 (5 bases). Germline-derived CDR1 and CDR2 are MNHNS and SASEGT. Trimming cost V 1 base and J 2 bases, with 11 bases left between them. The CDR3 length is 16 residues. CDR3 sequence (DNA): TGTGCCAGCAGTGAAGTTCGGGGCATCACTAATGAAAAACTGTTTTTT. Encoded protein: CASSEVRGITNEKLFF.

With regard to this clone: This CDR3 fails to terminate in the conserved phenylalanine or tryptophan, so it likely reflects a read error. The limits of the CDR3 on the DNA are not certain, so only TCRdb's listed CDR3 is given. V usage is TRBV6-4 and J usage is TRBJ2-4; whether TRBD1, the table's D call, matches the DNA was not checked. The CDR3 comprises 14 residues, both ends counted. Looked up from germline, CDR1 is MRHNA and CDR2 is SNTAGT. CDR3 residues: CASSDLPADRGSLN.